This TCR beta chain was obtained from a study of blood T cell repertoires in COVID-19. Study-wide context: Sites in the United States, Italy and Spain provided acute and convalescent COVID-19 samples. The cDNA or gDNA used as material had been derived from T cells, B-cell-depleted T cells, or PBMCs.

V lost 3 bases to trimming and J lost 3 bases; unmatched junction nucleotides: 8. Germline V gives CDR1 SGHRS, CDR2 YFSETQ. The CDR3 sequence is 15 residues long. Original processing methods: Cell counts per sample came from amplifying reference gene primers. Profiled with immunoSEQ multiplex PCR; TCRdb holds only in-frame clones, not every one. Clone size and the V and J calls come from that table; the DNA yielded D and trimming. The sample contains approximately 150,000 clones, almost 85% of which appear only once. The chain couples TRBV5-1 to TRBJ2-7; 8 positions agree with TRBD1. Sequenced sample: PBMCs or T cells enriched from blood (not recorded which). The source of this sequence is a woman in her forties or fifties with acute COVID-19. The CDR3 sequence is CASSWGWTGYYEQYF. The CDR3 DNA reads TGCGCCAGCAGCTGGGGATGGACAGGGTACTACGAGCAGTACTTC.